Each of the 7 T cell receptor beta chains below was sequenced from the same sample in a study of neoadjuvant anti-PD-1 for oral cavity cancer. Using immunoSEQ multiplex PCR, the repertoire was profiled, and TCRdb retains in-frame clones only, with some absent. The sample has 70,000 to 95,000 clones, more than 80% seen once. The source material was PBMCs, sampled before nivolumab (anti-PD-1) treatment. Every receptor here comes from a person between 40 and 80 years old with oral cavity squamous cell carcinoma.

V is TRBV20-1 and J is TRBJ1-1; D unresolved. The CDR3 consists of 10 residues. The V end was cut by 6 bases, the J end by 2 bases, with 4 bases between. Germline assignment: CDR1 DFQATT and CDR2 SNEGSKA (reference sequence). The DNA for the CDR3 is TGCAGTGCCGATAACACTGAAGCTTTCTTT. It encodes CSADNTEAFF.

The chain has TRBV19 and TRBJ1-2; TRBD1 matches at 9 bases. The CDR3 loop spans 16 amino acids. Trimming took 4 bases from V and 4 from J; bases not matched to a gene: 10. Germline V gives CDR1 LNHDA, CDR2 SQIVND (reference sequence). CDR3 DNA: TGTGCCAGTAGTACGGTAACAGGGGGCGCCGTCTATGGCTACACCTTC. This translates into CASSTVTGGAVYGYTF. Full variable domain (remainder filled in from reference TRBV19 and TRBJ1-2): DGGITQSPKYLFRKEGQNVTLSCEQNLNHDAMYWYRQDPGQGLRLIYYSQIVNDFQKGDIAEGYSVSREKKESFPLTVTSAQKNPTAFYLCASSTVTGGAVYGYTFGSGTRLTVV.

J is TRBJ2-1 and V is TRBV2; D is uncertain. The CDR3 is 12 residues long. Germline V gene data show CDR1 as SNHLY and CDR2 as FYNNEI. V was pared by 8 bases and J by 5 bases, with 10 bases between. CDR3: CASATTDNEQFF. The CDR3 DNA reads TGTGCCAGCGCCACGACGGACAATGAGCAGTTCTTC.

The chain carries TRBV29-1 and TRBJ2-3; possibly TRBD1 or TRBD2 for D (6 bases each). From germline, CDR1 is SQVTM and CDR2 ANQGSEA. V lost 3 bases and J 5 bases, leaving 12 bases between the germline ends. This CDR3 has 13 amino acids. CDR3 bases: TGCAGCGTTGAGTCCGGGGGCATAGATACGCAGTATTTT. It codes for CSVESGGIDTQYF.

The J gene is TRBJ1-2, the V gene TRBV9; 8 bases agree with TRBD1. V was pared by 0 bases and J by 2 bases, with 3 bases of the junction left unmatched. From germline, CDR1 is SGDLS and CDR2 YYNGEE. The CDR3 totals 15 residues. CDR3: CASSVAGGANYGYTF. CDR3 nucleotides: TGTGCCAGCAGCGTAGCAGGGGGCGCCAACTATGGCTACACCTTC.

V and J are TRBV6-6 and TRBJ2-7, with 7 bases matching TRBD1. The CDR3 loop spans 15 amino acids. CDR1 is MNHNY, CDR2 SVGAGI, per germline (reference sequence). The ends lost 0 bases at V and 1 base at J; junction bases unmatched: 3. The CDR3 sequence: CASSYSNRGSYEQYF. CDR3 DNA: TGTGCCAGCAGTTACTCGAACAGGGGATCCTACGAGCAGTACTTC.

The chain has TRBV5-1 and TRBJ2-1, with D possibly TRBD1 on 6 matching bases. The germline V and J ends were trimmed by 0 bases and 3 bases, with 10 bases remaining between them. CDR1 and CDR2 (germline): SGHRS, YFSETQ. The CDR3 length is 15 residues. The CDR3 is CASSLGQGRYNEQFF. As DNA, the CDR3 is TGCGCCAGCAGCTTGGGGCAGGGGCGCTACAATGAGCAGTTCTTC.